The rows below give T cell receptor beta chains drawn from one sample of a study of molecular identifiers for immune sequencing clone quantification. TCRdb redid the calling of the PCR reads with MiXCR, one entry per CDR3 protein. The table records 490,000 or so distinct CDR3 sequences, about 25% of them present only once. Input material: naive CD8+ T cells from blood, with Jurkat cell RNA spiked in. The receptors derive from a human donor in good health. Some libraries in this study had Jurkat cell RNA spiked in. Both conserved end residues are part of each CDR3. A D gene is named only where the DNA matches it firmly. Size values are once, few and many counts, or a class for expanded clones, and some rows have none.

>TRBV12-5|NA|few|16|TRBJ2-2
TGTGCTAGTGGTTTTGATGGGTATTGGAACACCGGGGAGCTGTTTTTT
CASGFDGYWNTGELFF
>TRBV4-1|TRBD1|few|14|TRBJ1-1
TGCGCCAGCAGCCAAGCCGGACAGGCTACTGAAGCTTTCTTT
CASSQAGQATEAFF
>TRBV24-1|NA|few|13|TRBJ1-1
TGTGCCACCAGTGACCAGGGAGGCACTGAAGCTTTCTTT
CATSDQGGTEAFF
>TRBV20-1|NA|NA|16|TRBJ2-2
TGCAGTGCTAGAGATCCCTTAGCGGAGAACACCGGGGAGCTGTTTTTT
CSARDPLAENTGELFF
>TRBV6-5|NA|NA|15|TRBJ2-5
TGTGCCAGCAGTTTGAACTCCGGGGATATCGAGACCCAGTACTTC
CASSLNSGDIETQYF
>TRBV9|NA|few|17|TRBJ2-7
TGTGCCAGCAGCGTCGGCTCCGCTACGACAGGCTCCTACGAGCAGTACTTC
CASSVGSATTGSYEQYF
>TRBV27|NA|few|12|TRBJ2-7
TGTGCCAGCAGTTTTGGGTGGGGCGAGCAGTACTTC
CASSFGWGEQYF
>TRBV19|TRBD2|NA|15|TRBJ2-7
TGTGCCAGTAGTATTGGGACTAGGTCTACTTACGAGCAGTACTTC
CASSIGTRSTYEQYF
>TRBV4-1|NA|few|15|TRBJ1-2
TGCGCCAGCAGCCAAGTTGGAGGGGGAAACTATGGCTACACCTTC
CASSQVGGGNYGYTF
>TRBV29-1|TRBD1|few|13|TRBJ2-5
TGCAGCGTGGGGACAGGGGCACGGGAGACCCAGTACTTC
CSVGTGARETQYF
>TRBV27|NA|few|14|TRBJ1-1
TGTGCCAGCAGTGGCCCGGGGGCACTCACTGAAGCTTTCTTT
CASSGPGALTEAFF
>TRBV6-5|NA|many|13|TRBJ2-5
TGTGCCAGCAGTTATCTTTTCGAAGAGACCCAGTACTTC
CASSYLFEETQYF
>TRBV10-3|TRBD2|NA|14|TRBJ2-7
TGTGCCATCAGTGACCCGGCGGGAGTTTACGAGCAGTACTTC
CAISDPAGVYEQYF
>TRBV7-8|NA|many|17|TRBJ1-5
TGTGCCAGCAGCCCAGGCCTTGGACAATATAGCAATCAGCCCCAGCATTTT
CASSPGLGQYSNQPQHF
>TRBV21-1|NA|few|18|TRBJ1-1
TGTGCCAGCAGCAAGGCGACAGGTCCGTCCTTGATGAACACTGAAGCTCTCTTT
CASSKATGPSLMNTEALF
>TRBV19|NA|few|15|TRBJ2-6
TGTGCCAGCCTAAATGAGTACTCTGGGGCCAACGTCCTGACTTTC
CASLNEYSGANVLTF
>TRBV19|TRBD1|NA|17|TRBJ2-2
TGTGCCAGTAGTATAGTTCCTGGGACAGCCAACACCGGGGAGCTGTTTTTT
CASSIVPGTANTGELFF
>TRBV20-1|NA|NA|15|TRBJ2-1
TGCAGTGCTAGAGATTTAGGCTCGGCAATGAATGAGCAGTTCTTC
CSARDLGSAMNEQFF
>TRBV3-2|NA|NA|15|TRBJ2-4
TGTGCCAGCAGCCCCTGGACATTAGCCAAAAACATTCAGTACTTC
CASSPWTLAKNIQYF
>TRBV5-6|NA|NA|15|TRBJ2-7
TGTGCCAGCAGCTCGGGGGGCACAGGGGTCTACGAGCAGTACTTC
CASSSGGTGVYEQYF
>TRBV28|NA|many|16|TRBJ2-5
TGTGCCAGCAGTCCAGGTTCTCGGGACAATCTCGAGACCCAGTACTTC
CASSPGSRDNLETQYF
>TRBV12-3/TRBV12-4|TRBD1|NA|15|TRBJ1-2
TGTGCCAGCAGTCCCACCACAGGGGCACACTATGGCTACACCTTC
CASSPTTGAHYGYTF
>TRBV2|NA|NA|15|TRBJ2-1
TGTGCCAGCAGCGCCCGAGGGATCGACTACAATGAGCAGGTCTTC
CASSARGIDYNEQVF
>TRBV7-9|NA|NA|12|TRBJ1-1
TGTGCCAGCAGCTTACTTTCGCCTGAAGCTTTCTTT
CASSLLSPEAFF
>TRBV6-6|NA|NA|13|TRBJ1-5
TGTGCCAGCAGCCCGGGACTAAGGCAGCCCCAGCATTTT
CASSPGLRQPQHF
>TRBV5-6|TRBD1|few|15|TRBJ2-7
TGTGCCAGCAGCCAAAGACAGGGGGCCATGGGGGAGCAGTACTTC
CASSQRQGAMGEQYF
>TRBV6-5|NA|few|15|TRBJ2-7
TGTGCCAGCAGTTACTACCCGGACAGTCCCTACGAGCAGTACTTC
CASSYYPDSPYEQYF